These 22 T cell receptor beta chains originate from one sample sequenced in a study of CD8 T cells in Susac syndrome. When the RNA was reverse transcribed, random hexamers were used with an input of 0.5 to 1 ug. Using its own MiXCR run on the immunoSEQ multiplex PCR reads, TCRdb lists one record per CDR3 protein. This sample has about 250,000 distinct CDR3 sequences; about 94% occur once, and the top ten carry around 0.067%. What was sequenced was CD4+ T cells from PBMCs. The origin of the receptors is a human donor with multiple sclerosis.

This rearrangement joins TRBV3-1 to TRBJ2-1; D is perhaps TRBD1 (6 bases). The CDR3 consists of 16 residues. Germline V gene lookup returns CDR1 LGHDT and CDR2 YNNKEL (reference sequence). V was shortened by 0 bases and J by 6 bases, with 15 bases between the two germline ends. The CDR3: CASSQDWPAGVNEQFF. CDR3 nucleotide sequence: TGTGCCAGCAGCCAAGATTGGCCAGCAGGGGTCAATGAGCAGTTCTTC.

In DNA, the CDR3 is TGTGCCAGCAGCGCAGGGCGTGGCACTGAAGCTTTCTTT. Protein: CASSAGRGTEAFF. V gene TRBV9 combines with J gene TRBJ1-1; maybe TRBD1 (5 bases). The CDR3 spans 13 residues. CDR1 SGDLS and CDR2 YYNGEE come from the germline V gene. The ends were cut back, 3 bases at V and 4 bases at J, with 10 bases in the middle.

The J gene is TRBJ2-1, the V gene TRBV7-2, with 7 bases lining up with TRBD2. Trimming at V came to 5 bases and at J to 4 bases, leaving 8 bases not matched to a gene. This CDR3 is built from 15 residues. CDR1 is SGHTA, CDR2 FQGNSA, per germline. DNA for the CDR3: TGTGCCAGCAGCATGAGCAGCGGGGCATACAATGAGCAGTTCTTC. Translating it yields CASSMSSGAYNEQFF. The entire variable domain, with the rest obtained from reference TRBV7-2 and TRBJ2-1, is as follows: GAGVSQSPSNKVTEKGKDVELRCDPISGHTALYWYRQSLGQGLEFLIYFQGNSAPDKSGLPSDRFSAERTGGSVSTLTIQRTQQEDSAVYLCASSMSSGAYNEQFFGPGTRLTVL.

The J gene is TRBJ1-5, the V gene TRBV14; tentative D call: TRBD1 (6 bases). V lost 4 bases, J lost 3 bases, and 7 bases lay in between. The germline V gene encodes CDR1 SGHDN and CDR2 FVKESK. The CDR3 spans 13 residues. The CDR3 nucleotides read TGTGCCAGCAGCCCAGGGGCCAATCAGCCCCAGCATTTT. Translating it yields CASSPGANQPQHF.

This clonotype is a singleton in its sample. V gene TRBV11-3 combines with J gene TRBJ2-3, with 9 bases lining up with TRBD2. Trimming removed 6 bases from V and 4 bases from J; junction bases left unmatched: 8. Germline V lookup: CDR1 SGHNT, CDR2 YENEEA. CDR3 length: 15 amino acids. The CDR3, as DNA: TGTGCCAGCAGTACGGGCGGGGGGGCCCCAGATACGCAGTATTTT. Amino acids: CASSTGGGAPDTQYF. The variable domain in full, completed from reference TRBV11-3 and TRBJ2-3, reads EAGVVQSPRYKIIEKKQPVAFWCNPISGHNTLYWYLQNLGQGPELLIRYENEEAVDDSQLPKDRFSAERLKGVDSTLKIQPAELGDSAVYLCASSTGGGAPDTQYFGPGTRLTVL.

CDR3 amino acids: CASSEAQLYSNQPQHF. Here the CDR3 DNA reads TGTGCCAGCAGTGAAGCGCAGCTATATAGCAATCAGCCCCAGCATTTT. The chain carries TRBV2 and TRBJ1-5; D gene unclear. The CDR3 is 16 residues long. Per the germline V gene, CDR1 is SNHLY and CDR2 is FYNNEI. V was shortened by 0 bases and J by 0 bases, with 9 bases between the two germline ends.

This sequence joins TRBV7-9 and TRBJ2-5; either TRBD1 or TRBD2 may supply D (5 bases each). Trimming stripped 5 bases from V and 6 bases from J, with 13 bases between. This CDR3 region has 13 residues. The germline V gene encodes CDR1 SEHNR and CDR2 FQNEAQ (reference sequence). The chain's CDR3 is CASSRPGAKTQYF. The CDR3 region has the DNA TGTGCCAGCAGCCGCCCCGGGGCGAAGACCCAGTACTTC.

The chain has TRBV9 and TRBJ2-3; D gene uncertain. With 2 bases removed from V and 4 bases from J, the gap between germline ends came to 14 bases. Per germline, CDR1 SGDLS and CDR2 YYNGEE. This CDR3 contains 15 residues. The CDR3 spells CASSVRAYSPDTQYF. The CDR3 bases are TGTGCCAGCAGCGTCCGGGCCTACTCCCCAGATACGCAGTATTTT. Supplemented by reference TRBV9 and TRBJ2-3, the full variable domain reads DSGVTQTPKHLITATGQRVTLRCSPRSGDLSVYWYQQSLDQGLQFLIQYYNGEERAKGNILERFSAQQFPDLHSELNLSSLELGDSALYFCASSVRAYSPDTQYFGPGTRLTVL.

The rearrangement uses TRBV9 and TRBJ2-7, with D uncertain. The V end was cut by 0 bases, the J end by 5 bases, with 9 bases between. CDR3 length: 13 amino acids. Germline lookup yields CDR1 SGDLS and CDR2 YYNGEE. The CDR3 region has the DNA TGTGCCAGCAGCGTAGCCGGGTCGAACGAGCAGTACTTC. It yields the protein CASSVAGSNEQYF.

The V and J genes are TRBV30 and TRBJ2-7, with 7 bases aligning to TRBD1. This CDR3 is built from 15 residues. The J segment lost 0 bases and the V segment lost 0 bases, leaving 5 bases of the junction unmatched. Germline CDR1 reads GTSNPN; CDR2 reads SVGIG (reference sequence). The CDR3 loop reads CAWSVGTAASYEQYV. CDR3 DNA sequence: TGTGCCTGGAGTGTAGGGACAGCAGCCTCCTACGAGCAGTACGTC.

This chain uses TRBV20-1 with TRBJ1-6; the D is unclear. The germline V gene encodes CDR1 DFQATT and CDR2 SNEGSKA (reference sequence). The CDR3 consists of 14 residues. V was clipped by 4 bases and J by 10 bases, with 17 bases between them. CDR3 nucleotide sequence: TGCAGTGCTAAGGGAGTTCGCTTTCGGTCACCCCTCCACTTT. It specifies CSAKGVRFRSPLHF.

The chain couples TRBV20-1 to TRBJ1-1, with a possible D match to TRBD1 (5 bases). Per the germline V gene, CDR1 is DFQATT and CDR2 is SNEGSKA (reference sequence). This CDR3 is built from 16 residues. The V gene lost 0 bases and the J gene lost 0 bases, with 14 bases spanning the gap. The CDR3 here is CSARDPGTGMNTEAFF. CDR3 coding DNA: TGCAGTGCTAGAGACCCAGGGACGGGAATGAACACTGAAGCTTTCTTT.

CDR3 amino acids: CASSLGSFQGRYNEQFF. The DNA for the CDR3 is TGTGCCAGCAGCTTAGGCTCTTTCCAGGGCCGGTACAATGAGCAGTTCTTC. This chain links TRBV13 with TRBJ2-1; D possibly corresponds to TRBD1 (5 bases). Germline assignment: CDR1 PRHDT and CDR2 FYEKMQ (reference sequence). The CDR3 length is 17 residues. With 0 bases removed from V and 4 bases from J, the gap between germline ends came to 16 bases. The full variable domain, completed using reference TRBV13 and TRBJ2-1, is AAGVIQSPRHLIKEKRETATLKCYPIPRHDTVYWYQQGPGQDPQFLISFYEKMQSDKGSIPDRFSAQQFSDYHSELNMSSLELGDSALYFCASSLGSFQGRYNEQFFGPGTRLTVL.

V usage is TRBV2 and J usage is TRBJ2-5; a possible D gene is TRBD2 (6 bases). Trimming pared 6 bases from V and 4 bases from J, leaving 12 bases between. Germline CDR1 and CDR2: SNHLY and FYNNEI. The CDR3 is 13 residues long. CDR3: CASSDRAGETQYF. As DNA, the CDR3 is TGTGCCAGCAGCGATCGAGCGGGAGAGACCCAGTACTTC.

A word on this clonotype: Mismatch with germline at one junction end may stem from a read error. The V call is TRBV6-6, the J call TRBJ1-1; D is unclear. The germline CDR1 and CDR2 sequences are MNHNY and SVGAGI (reference sequence). The CDR3 contains 13 residues. The CDR3 DNA reads TGTGCCAGCAATTACGAAATTTATGCCAAAGCTTTCTTT. Encoded protein: CASNYEIYAKAFF.

The chain joins TRBV3-1 to TRBJ2-1; 15 bases align to TRBD2. Germline lookup yields CDR1 LGHDT and CDR2 YNNKEL (reference sequence). The junction had 2 bases not matched to a gene; V was cut back by 1 base and J by 7 bases. This CDR3 has 16 residues. The DNA of the CDR3 is TGTGCCAGCAGCCAAGTAGGGACTAGCGGGAGGAATGAGCAGTTCTTC. It encodes CASSQVGTSGRNEQFF.

This clonotype has just one count. The chain has TRBV20-1 and TRBJ2-5; 8 nucleotides align to TRBD2. The J segment lost 2 bases and the V segment lost 4 bases, leaving 3 bases of the junction unmatched. Looked up from germline, CDR1 is DFQATT and CDR2 is SNEGSKA (reference sequence). This CDR3 has 13 amino acids. CDR3 loop: CSAIPSGQETQYF. The DNA of the CDR3 is TGCAGTGCTATTCCTAGCGGGCAAGAGACCCAGTACTTC.

This sequence joins TRBV7-9 and TRBJ1-1; the match to TRBD1 covers 7 bases. Germline V gene sequence: CDR1 SEHNR, CDR2 FQNEAQ (reference sequence). Losses at the gene ends were 2 bases for V and 5 bases for J; bases not matched to a gene: 5. The CDR3 length is 14 residues. In DNA, the CDR3 is TGTGCCAGCAGCTTACAGGGGGTTGAGACTGAAGCTTTCTTT. Protein product: CASSLQGVETEAFF.

The rearrangement joins TRBV3-1 to TRBJ2-3; 13 nucleotides agree with TRBD2. CDR3 length equals 17 residues. V was pared by 5 bases and J by 3 bases, with 8 bases of the junction left unmatched. CDR1 and CDR2 (germline): LGHDT, YNNKEL (reference sequence). DNA for the CDR3: TGTGCCAGCAGCTCCAGACTAGCGGGGGGACCAACAGATACGCAGTATTTT. As protein: CASSSRLAGGPTDTQYF.

The chain has TRBV15 and TRBJ2-5; a possible D gene is TRBD2 (6 bases). This CDR3 region has 14 residues. CDR1 is LNHNV and CDR2 is YYDKDF in the germline V gene (reference sequence). Between the trimmed V and J ends, which lost 9 bases and 3 bases, there was a span of 17 bases. The CDR3 region is CATNHRDWKETQYF. Here the CDR3 DNA reads TGTGCCACTAATCACCGGGACTGGAAAGAGACCCAGTACTTC.

This sequence joins TRBV5-1 and TRBJ2-3, with D perhaps matching TRBD2 (5 bases). Germline-derived CDR1 and CDR2 are SGHRS and YFSETQ. This CDR3 region has 15 residues. Trimming pared 0 bases from V and 2 bases from J, leaving 10 bases between. Written as DNA, the CDR3 is TGCGCCAGCAGCTTGGACGGGATTTACACAGATACGCAGTATTTT. Its translation: CASSLDGIYTDTQYF.

The chain carries TRBV20-1 and TRBJ2-1; D is undetermined. Trimming shortened V by 6 bases and J by 5 bases, and 14 bases separated the two germline ends. The germline V gene has CDR1 DFQATT and CDR2 SNEGSKA (reference sequence). The CDR3 consists of 13 residues. This chain's CDR3 is CSASLRFNNEQFF. CDR3 DNA sequence: TGCAGTGCCTCCCTGCGCTTCAACAATGAGCAGTTCTTC.